These 28 T cell receptor beta chains were sequenced from one sample in a study of cytomegalovirus exposure and HLA in healthy donors (dated by TCRdb to the late 2010s). Preparation of the library involved the immunoSEQ multiplex PCR assay. A mixture of 60 forward primers for TCR Vbeta segments and 13 reverse primers for TCR Jbeta segments was used in the multiplex PCR. TCRdb re-hosts the immuneACCESS table, in-frame sequences only. Its copies lack some clones; in the studies checked, an unresolved V gene accounts for under half of them, and the cause for the rest is not known. The sample table contains roughly 50,000 clones; only one count was recorded for about 69% of them. The ten top clones hold 6.8% of the sample. Sequencing was performed on PBMCs. The origin of the receptors is a man aged 30-40 years in good health and CMV-seropositive.

This clone has just a few counts. The chain uses TRBV4-3 and TRBJ1-1; no firm D call. This CDR3 has 13 residues. Germline CDR1 LGHNA, CDR2 YSLEER. V gave up 6 bases and J gave up 5 bases, with 13 bases separating them. CDR3 nucleotides: TGCGCCAGCAGACGTAGGGAGGGAACTGAAGCTTTCTTT. It codes for CASRRREGTEAFF.

The chain employs TRBV5-4 and TRBJ2-1; 8 nucleotides align to TRBD2. J was trimmed by 5 bases and V by 4 bases; bases with no gene match: 2. Germline loops: CDR1 SGHNT, CDR2 YYREEE (reference sequence). The CDR3 spans 13 residues. CDR3 sequence (DNA): TGTGCCAGCAGCCGGGGGGGGGACAATGAGCAGTTCTTC. Its protein is CASSRGGDNEQFF.

This clone has just a few counts. The chain combines TRBV11-3 with TRBJ2-3, with TRBD1 as a possible D gene (5 bases). The ends were cut back, 5 bases at V and 5 bases at J, with 17 bases in the middle. In germline, CDR1 is SGHNT, CDR2 YENEEA. The CDR3 has 15 residues. This CDR3 is CASSAGMTHVDTQYF. The CDR3 region has the DNA TGTGCCAGCAGCGCAGGGATGACACACGTAGATACGCAGTATTTT.

The rearrangement links TRBV19 to TRBJ1-4; D is possibly TRBD1 (6 bases). The CDR3 loop spans 13 amino acids. Germline V gene data show CDR1 as LNHDA and CDR2 as SQIVND (reference sequence). V lost 5 bases to trimming and J lost 8 bases, with 12 bases between them. In DNA form, the CDR3 reads TGTGCCAGTAGTGTCAGGGGACGCGAAAAACTGTTTTTT. It codes for CASSVRGREKLFF.

The chain links TRBV5-1 to TRBJ2-1; TRBD2 matches at 9 bases. V shed 5 bases, J shed 7 bases, and the junction held 10 bases outside the gene matches. Germline lookup yields CDR1 SGHRS and CDR2 YFSETQ. The CDR3 is 15 residues long. CDR3 residues: CASREAGGPPNEQFF. CDR3 nucleotide sequence: TGCGCCAGCAGGGAAGCGGGGGGCCCCCCTAATGAGCAGTTCTTC.

The table lists this clone with a few counts. The chain couples TRBV5-1 to TRBJ2-2, with D hard to call. This CDR3 spans 17 amino acids. The germline CDR1 and CDR2 sequences are SGHRS and YFSETQ. Trimming took 0 bases from V and 2 from J, leaving 14 bases between them. The CDR3 DNA reads as TGCGCCAGCAGCTTGGGGCAGGTCGGCTTCAACACCGGGGAGCTGTTTTTT. Its protein product is CASSLGQVGFNTGELFF.

The CDR3: CASSVAGGPEGDTQYF. The CDR3 nucleotides are TGTGCCAGCAGCGTGGCGGGGGGGCCGGAAGGAGATACGCAGTATTTT. The chain uses TRBV9 and TRBJ2-3; 9 bases agree with TRBD2. This CDR3 has 16 residues. Germline lookup yields CDR1 SGDLS and CDR2 YYNGEE. The V segment lost 2 bases and the J segment 5 bases; nucleotides outside the gene matches: 9.

The chain couples TRBV28 to TRBJ1-2; D call uncertain. This CDR3 is built from 15 residues. V lost 4 bases, J lost 2 bases, and 14 bases lay in between. Germline assignment: CDR1 MDHEN and CDR2 SYDVKM. The CDR3 DNA follows: TGTGCCAGCAGTTCGCCCCCGGCCGGGAACTATGGCTACACCTTC. The encoded protein is CASSSPPAGNYGYTF.

The gene calls are TRBV19 and TRBJ2-1; the D gene is possibly TRBD2 (5 bases). CDR1 and CDR2 (germline): LNHDA, SQIVND (reference sequence). This CDR3 has 12 residues. V lost 7 bases to trimming and J lost 8 bases, with 12 bases between them. The CDR3 protein is CASKAGLYEQFF. The CDR3 nucleotides are TGTGCCAGTAAGGCAGGACTGTATGAGCAGTTCTTC.

This chain joins TRBV6-5 and TRBJ2-7, with 9 bases matching TRBD1. This CDR3 is built from 15 residues. The J segment lost 3 bases and the V segment lost 2 bases, leaving 5 bases of the junction unmatched. Germline CDR1 reads MNHEY; CDR2 reads SVGAGI. The CDR3 loop is CASSYADRGVYEQYF. The CDR3, as DNA: TGTGCCAGCAGTTACGCCGACAGGGGGGTCTACGAGCAGTACTTC.

J is TRBJ2-2 and V is TRBV7-9, with D tentatively TRBD2 (5 bases). In germline, CDR1 is SEHNR, CDR2 FQNEAQ (reference sequence). V gave up 5 bases and J gave up 11 bases, with 15 bases separating them. The CDR3 length is 13 residues. CDR3 loop: CASSPKDYPELFF. The CDR3 DNA reads as TGTGCCAGCAGCCCCAAAGACTACCCTGAGCTGTTTTTT.

V gene TRBV5-1 combines with J gene TRBJ1-6; 8 bases match TRBD1. CDR1 is SGHRS and CDR2 is YFSETQ in the germline V gene. This CDR3 spans 15 amino acids. With 2 bases clipped from V and 7 bases from J, the junction kept 5 bases outside the gene matches. The CDR3 nucleotides read TGCGCCAGCAGCTTCCTGGACAGGGAGAATTCACCCCTCCACTTT. Encoded protein: CASSFLDRENSPLHF.

The V call is TRBV6-6, the J call TRBJ2-5; 7 nucleotides agree with TRBD2. V shed 7 bases and J 5 bases; nucleotides not matched to a gene: 10. The germline V gene encodes CDR1 MNHNY and CDR2 SVGAGI (reference sequence). CDR3 length: 14 amino acids. The CDR3 DNA reads as TGTGCCAGCACCTCCCGGGGGGTGGGGGAGACCCAGTACTTC. Translating it yields CASTSRGVGETQYF.

The CDR3 DNA reads TGTGCCAGCTCACCCCGGACAGGGGACTACGAGCAGTACTTC. As protein: CASSPRTGDYEQYF. The J gene is TRBJ2-5, the V gene TRBV18; 9 nucleotides match TRBD1. The end of the DNA aligns better with TRBJ2-7, so the J call may be wrong. This CDR3 has 14 residues. The germline CDR1 and CDR2 sequences are KGHSH and LQKENI.

As concerns this clone: The CDR3 ends on some other residue instead of the conserved phenylalanine or tryptophan, so this is likely a read error. The chain employs TRBV7-9 and TRBJ2-2, with D unclear. Looked up from germline, CDR1 is SEHNR and CDR2 is FQNEAQ (reference sequence). Trimming left V 2 bases short and J 0 bases short, with 7 bases between. CDR3 length equals 15 residues. This CDR3 reads CASSLRQANTGELFS. As DNA, the CDR3 is TGTGCCAGCAGCTTACGGCAGGCGAACACCGGGGAGCTGTTTTCT.

The chain couples TRBV6-1 to TRBJ2-2; D may be TRBD1 (6 bases). This CDR3 comprises 14 residues. The V gene lost 6 bases and the J gene lost 0 bases, with 8 bases spanning the gap. CDR1 is MNHNS, CDR2 SASEGT, per germline. CDR3 in amino acids: CASRRQANTGELFF. The CDR3 coding sequence is TGTGCCAGCAGGAGACAGGCGAACACCGGGGAGCTGTTTTTT.

The rearrangement joins TRBV6-5 to TRBJ1-1, with D uncertain. This CDR3 comprises 13 residues. Germline assignment: CDR1 MNHEY and CDR2 SVGAGI. V lost 2 bases, J lost 4 bases, and 8 bases lay in between. CDR3 region: CASSYGQSTEAFF. The CDR3, as DNA: TGTGCCAGCAGTTACGGGCAGTCCACTGAAGCTTTCTTT.

The chain carries TRBV18 and TRBJ1-2, with 7 bases lining up with TRBD1. Unmatched junction bases numbered 5, after V lost 3 bases and J lost 4 bases. CDR1 is KGHSH, CDR2 LQKENI, per germline. The CDR3 covers 14 residues. The CDR3 is CASSPGQDIYGYTF. CDR3 sequence (DNA): TGTGCCAGCTCACCTGGACAGGACATCTATGGCTACACCTTC.

The V gene is TRBV9, the J gene TRBJ2-7; 13 bases map to TRBD2. This CDR3 region has 15 residues. Germline V CDR1 and CDR2: SGDLS, YYNGEE. Trimming at V came to 0 bases and at J to 3 bases, leaving 0 bases not matched to a gene. The CDR3 nucleotides are TGTGCCAGCAGCGTAGGGACTAGCGGGGGCTACGAGCAGTACTTC. This codes for CASSVGTSGGYEQYF.

V usage is TRBV18 and J usage is TRBJ1-1; D is unclear. Per germline, CDR1 KGHSH and CDR2 LQKENI. Trimming took 6 bases from V and 0 from J, leaving 11 bases between them. This CDR3 is 14 amino acids long. The CDR3 bases are TGTGCCAGCTCTTTTCAGAGCGTGAACACTGAAGCTTTCTTT. Its protein product is CASSFQSVNTEAFF.

The table lists this clone with a few counts. The chain employs TRBV28 and TRBJ1-2, with TRBD1 matching over 9 bases. The CDR3 has 16 residues. Germline CDR1 and CDR2: MDHEN and SYDVKM. Trimming at V came to 5 bases and at J to 2 bases, leaving 9 bases not matched to a gene. The CDR3 region has the DNA TGTGCCAGCAGTCCCTCGGGACAGGGAACGAACTATGGCTACACCTTC. This encodes CASSPSGQGTNYGYTF.

The chain has TRBV6-6 and TRBJ2-1, with D perhaps TRBD1 (5 bases). The V end was cut by 2 bases, the J end by 4 bases, with 9 bases between. Germline V gives CDR1 MNHNY, CDR2 SVGAGI (reference sequence). This CDR3 is 14 amino acids long. CDR3 loop: CASSYPQEYNEQFF. The CDR3 coding sequence is TGTGCCAGCAGTTACCCACAGGAGTACAATGAGCAGTTCTTC.

To note about this clone: Since the CDR3 does not end with the conserved phenylalanine or tryptophan, this likely comes from a read error. The rearrangement joins TRBV19 to TRBJ1-5, with 7 bases that match TRBD1. The J segment lost 6 bases and the V segment lost 3 bases, leaving 5 bases of the junction unmatched. The CDR3 length is 14 residues. CDR1 is LNHDA, CDR2 SQIVND, per germline (reference sequence). In DNA, the CDR3 is TGTGCCAGTAGTATCCGACAGGGAAGTCAGCCCCAGCATTCT. Its translation is CASSIRQGSQPQHS.

The V gene is TRBV5-4, the J gene TRBJ2-5; 8 bases are shared with TRBD1. The trim removed 4 bases at V and 1 base at J, leaving 3 bases unmatched. Germline lookup yields CDR1 SGHNT and CDR2 YYREEE (reference sequence). The CDR3 is 14 residues long. The CDR3 DNA follows: TGTGCCAGCAGCGCAGACAGGGGCCAAGAGACCCAGTACTTC. This sequence encodes CASSADRGQETQYF. Supplemented by reference TRBV5-4 and TRBJ2-5, the full variable domain reads ETGVTQSPTHLIKTRGQQVTLRCSSQSGHNTVSWYQQALGQGPQFIFQYYREEENGRGNFPPRFSGLQFPNYSSELNVNALELDDSALYLCASSADRGQETQYFGPGTRLLVL.

The rearrangement uses TRBV29-1 and TRBJ2-5, with a possible D match to TRBD1 (6 bases). TRBJ2-7 explains the end of the DNA better; the J call may be wrong. CDR3 length equals 14 residues. Per germline, CDR1 SQVTM and CDR2 ANQGSEA. CDR3 protein: CSVQTGQKVYEQYF. CDR3 coding DNA: TGCAGCGTTCAAACCGGACAGAAGGTGTACGAGCAGTACTTC.

The V call is TRBV4-3, the J call TRBJ1-1; D not certain. The V and J ends lost 4 bases and 3 bases respectively, with 9 bases between them. From germline, CDR1 is LGHNA and CDR2 YSLEER. The CDR3 runs to 13 residues. CDR3 protein: CASSRRRYTEAFF. The CDR3 DNA reads as TGCGCCAGCAGCCGCCGGCGGTACACTGAAGCTTTCTTT.

The V and J genes are TRBV9 and TRBJ1-4; 8 bases are a match to TRBD1. Germline lookup yields CDR1 SGDLS and CDR2 YYNGEE. V lost 4 bases to trimming and J lost 3 bases; unmatched junction nucleotides: 14. The CDR3 covers 18 residues. DNA for the CDR3: TGTGCCAGCAGCCCGCGTAAAGGACAGGGAAAGGCTAATGAAAAACTGTTTTTT. Translating gives CASSPRKGQGKANEKLFF.

The chain has TRBV19 and TRBJ1-1; 7 bases agree with TRBD1. The CDR3 is made up of 15 amino acids. V was clipped by 4 bases and J by 3 bases; unmatched bases: 8. Germline values: CDR1 LNHDA, CDR2 SQIVND (reference sequence). CDR3 coding DNA: TGTGCCAGTAGTACATCACAGGGGACGGACACTGAAGCTTTCTTT. It is translated as CASSTSQGTDTEAFF.